This T cell receptor beta chain comes out of a study of identical twins. Study-level points and caveats: Twin pairs had excess sharing that was weaker in beta out-of-frame sequences. These conclusions were based on statistical analysis (cross-sectional, not following the same donors). A lower insertion count was a feature of abundant cord blood beta clonotypes, with no such feature in memory repertoires.

On this clonotype: The antigen remains unidentified.

A universal primer site was added by template switching, and unique molecular identifiers were carried by the cDNA. TCRdb re-called the 5' RACE reads with MiXCR, one entry per CDR3 protein. Among roughly 490,000 distinct CDR3 sequences listed, 14% were seen once. V shed 5 bases and J shed 4 bases, with 8 bases lying between them. This CDR3 contains 12 residues. CDR1 ENHRY and CDR2 SYGVKD come from the germline V gene. These sequences were also reported in another study, on yellow fever vaccine responses in identical twins.

The TCR originated in a woman in her late teens or twenties in good health. What was sequenced was CD4+ T cells sorted from blood. This rearrangement joins TRBV10-3 to TRBJ1-1, with D possibly TRBD1 on 5 matching bases. The CDR3 bases are TGTGCCATCAGTTCAGGGATCACTGAAGCTTTCTTT. Translated: CAISSGITEAFF.